The source of this T cell receptor beta chain is a study of cytomegalovirus exposure and HLA in healthy donors. The wider study: The same platform as the approximately 660 first-cohort repertoires was used for the 120 validation repertoires, a later analysis reported.

Among the 120 or so subjects of the validation cohort, separate from the approximately 670-subject first cohort, were the donors. TCRdb keeps only in-frame clones here, not all; method: immunoSEQ multiplex PCR. The sample yields roughly 180,000 clones, approximately 89% seen once. On this clone: Its cognate antigen is unknown.

Points from the study as a whole: Confirmation was obtained in vitro that three CMV-associated chains are specific for CMV antigens. According to the study, 160 or so TCR beta chains were cytomegalovirus-associated.

The sequenced sample consisted of PBMCs. The receptor was isolated from a man under 40 in good health and CMV-seropositive.

The CDR3 here is CASSLASASLSYEQYF. The CDR3 bases are TGCGCCAGCAGCTTGGCGTCAGCAAGCCTCTCCTACGAGCAGTACTTC. The rearrangement links TRBV5-1 to TRBJ2-7; D gene uncertain. V shed 0 bases and J shed 0 bases, with 13 bases lying between them. CDR1 SGHRS and CDR2 YFSETQ come from the germline V gene. The CDR3 loop spans 16 amino acids.